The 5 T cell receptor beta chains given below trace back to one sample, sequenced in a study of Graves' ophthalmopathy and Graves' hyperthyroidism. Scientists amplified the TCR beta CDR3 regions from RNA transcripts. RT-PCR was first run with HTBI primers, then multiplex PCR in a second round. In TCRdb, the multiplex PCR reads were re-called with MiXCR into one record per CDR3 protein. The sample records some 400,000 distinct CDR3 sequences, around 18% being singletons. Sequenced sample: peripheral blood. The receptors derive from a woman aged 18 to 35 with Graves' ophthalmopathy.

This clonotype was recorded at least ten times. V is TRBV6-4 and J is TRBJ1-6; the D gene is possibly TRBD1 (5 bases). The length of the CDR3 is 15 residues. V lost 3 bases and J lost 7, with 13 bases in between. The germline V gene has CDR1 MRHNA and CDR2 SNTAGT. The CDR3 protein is CASSEMRQGNSPLHF. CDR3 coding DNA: TGTGCCAGCAGTGAAATGCGGCAGGGAAATTCACCCCTCCACTTT.

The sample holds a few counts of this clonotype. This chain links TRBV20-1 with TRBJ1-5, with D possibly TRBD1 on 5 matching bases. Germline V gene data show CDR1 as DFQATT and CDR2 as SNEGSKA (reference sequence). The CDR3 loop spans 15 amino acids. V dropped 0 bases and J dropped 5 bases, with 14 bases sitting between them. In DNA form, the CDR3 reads TGCAGTGCTAGAGAGGGAGGAGCGGGGGATCAGCCCCAGCATTTT. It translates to CSAREGGAGDQPQHF.

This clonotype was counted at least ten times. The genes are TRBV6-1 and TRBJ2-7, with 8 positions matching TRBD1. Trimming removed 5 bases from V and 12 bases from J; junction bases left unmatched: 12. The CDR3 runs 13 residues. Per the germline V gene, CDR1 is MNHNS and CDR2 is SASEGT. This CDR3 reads CASSPGTGLLGYF. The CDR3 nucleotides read TGTGCCAGCAGTCCCGGGACAGGTCTACTTGGGTACTTC.

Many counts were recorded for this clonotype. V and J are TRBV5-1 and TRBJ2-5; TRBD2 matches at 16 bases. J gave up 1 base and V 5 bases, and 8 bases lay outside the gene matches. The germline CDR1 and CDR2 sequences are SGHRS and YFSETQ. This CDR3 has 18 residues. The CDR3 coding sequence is TGCGCCAGCAGATTCGGGACTAGCGGGAGGGCCTCCCAAGAGACCCAGTACTTC. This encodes CASRFGTSGRASQETQYF.

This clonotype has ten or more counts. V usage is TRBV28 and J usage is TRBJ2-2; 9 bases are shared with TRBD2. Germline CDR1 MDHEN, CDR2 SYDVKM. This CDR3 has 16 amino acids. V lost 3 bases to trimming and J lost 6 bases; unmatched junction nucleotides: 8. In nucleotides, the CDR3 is TGTGCCAGCAGTTTCAGTTGGCGGGGGGGCGCCGGGGAGCTGTTTTTT. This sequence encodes CASSFSWRGGAGELFF. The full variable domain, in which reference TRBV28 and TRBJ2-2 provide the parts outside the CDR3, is DVKVTQSSRYLVKRTGEKVFLECVQDMDHENMFWYRQDPGLGLRLIYFSYDVKMKEKGDIPEGYSVSREKKERFSLILESASTNQTSMYLCASSFSWRGGAGELFFGEGSRLTVL.